One and the same sample provided the 18 T cell receptor beta chains below, sequenced in a study of cytomegalovirus exposure and HLA in healthy donors. Measured with immunoSEQ multiplex PCR; TCRdb has only the in-frame clones, and not every one. Of 150,000 to 200,000 clones in the sample, about 85% were seen once. Material: PBMCs. These receptors originate from a man in his late teens or twenties in good health and CMV-seropositive.

CDR3 DNA: TGTGCCAGCAGCTTTGCGGGTAGCGGGTCAGCCAAAAACATTCAGTACTTC. Encoded protein: CASSFAGSGSAKNIQYF. V usage is TRBV7-8 and J usage is TRBJ2-4; 7 positions match TRBD2. V lost 3 bases, J lost 0 bases, and 8 bases stayed unmatched. The CDR3 loop spans 17 amino acids. The germline V gene encodes CDR1 SGHVS and CDR2 FQNEAQ.

This chain connects TRBV29-1 to TRBJ2-7; possibly TRBD1 for D (7 bases). This CDR3 region has 14 residues. The germline V gene encodes CDR1 SQVTM and CDR2 ANQGSEA. Trimming left V 6 bases short and J 6 bases short, with 21 bases between. CDR3 DNA: TGCAGCGTCGAAACAGGGGACGGAGGGAGCGAGCAGTACTTC. It encodes CSVETGDGGSEQYF.

V and J are TRBV9 and TRBJ2-2, with a possible D match to TRBD1 (6 bases). CDR3 length: 17 residues. Germline loops: CDR1 SGDLS, CDR2 YYNGEE. V was clipped by 0 bases and J by 0 bases, with 12 bases between them. The CDR3 coding sequence is TGTGCCAGCAGCGTAGGTAGACAGGAGCCGAACACCGGGGAGCTGTTTTTT. It codes for CASSVGRQEPNTGELFF.

The chain links TRBV27 to TRBJ1-5; D possibly corresponds to TRBD1 (6 bases). From germline, CDR1 is MNHEY and CDR2 SMNVEV (reference sequence). V was clipped by 6 bases and J by 0 bases, with 21 bases between them. CDR3 size: 18 residues. CDR3 sequence: CASRPSNRVGDSNQPQHF. DNA of the CDR3: TGTGCCAGCAGGCCCTCAAACAGGGTTGGGGATAGCAATCAGCCCCAGCATTTT.

This sequence joins TRBV27 and TRBJ2-3, with 8 bases fitting TRBD1. Germline V lookup: CDR1 MNHEY, CDR2 SMNVEV (reference sequence). V lost 6 bases to trimming and J lost 0 bases; unmatched junction nucleotides: 5. The CDR3 runs to 15 residues. The CDR3 nucleotides read TGTGCCAGCAGCACCCGGACAGGGAGCACAGATACGCAGTATTTT. As protein: CASSTRTGSTDTQYF.

This rearrangement joins TRBV5-4 to TRBJ2-7; a possible D gene is TRBD1 (6 bases). This CDR3 is 11 amino acids long. V shed 2 bases and J shed 13 bases, with 13 bases lying between them. From germline, CDR1 is SGHNT and CDR2 YYREEE (reference sequence). The CDR3 reads CASSFVQGRYF. The CDR3 nucleotides read TGTGCCAGCAGCTTCGTGCAGGGGCGATACTTC.

The gene calls are TRBV6-1 and TRBJ2-4; 8 positions agree with TRBD1. This CDR3 spans 16 amino acids. Germline CDR1 is MNHNS and CDR2 is SASEGT. Losses at the gene ends were 2 bases for V and 3 bases for J; bases not matched to a gene: 6. In DNA, the CDR3 is TGTGCCAGCAGTGAACAGGCAGGGGGCAGCAAAAACATTCAGTACTTC. Translated: CASSEQAGGSKNIQYF.

This clone was detected only a few times. The chain has TRBV27 and TRBJ2-5; possibly TRBD1 for D (6 bases). Trimming stripped 1 base from V and 3 bases from J, with 18 bases between. This CDR3 is built from 17 residues. CDR1 and CDR2 from the germline V gene are MNHEY and SMNVEV (reference sequence). CDR3: CASSLLGGRGLEETQYF. In DNA, the CDR3 is TGTGCCAGCAGTTTATTAGGTGGCAGGGGATTAGAAGAGACCCAGTACTTC.

The CDR3 nucleotides are TGTGCCTGGAGTGTACAGGGCCTAGGGGACTATGGCTACACCTTC. Translation gives CAWSVQGLGDYGYTF. This chain connects TRBV30 to TRBJ1-2; TRBD1 might be the D (6 bases). V was trimmed by 0 bases and J by 3 bases, leaving 14 bases between them. Germline lookup yields CDR1 GTSNPN and CDR2 SVGIG (reference sequence). The CDR3 has 15 amino acids.

V usage is TRBV6-1 and J usage is TRBJ1-2; D gene unclear. CDR1 and CDR2 from the germline V gene are MNHNS and SASEGT. V lost 6 bases and J lost 0, with 11 bases in between. CDR3 length: 14 amino acids. The CDR3 loop is CASRPLGANYGYTF. DNA of the CDR3: TGTGCCAGCAGACCACTGGGAGCTAACTATGGCTACACCTTC.

About this clone itself: The same CDR3 arises from other DNA sequences in this sample as well. The V gene is TRBV18, the J gene TRBJ1-1; D possibly corresponds to TRBD1 (5 bases). V gave up 6 bases and J gave up 1 base, with 9 bases separating them. This CDR3 spans 13 amino acids. The germline V gene has CDR1 KGHSH and CDR2 LQKENI. The CDR3 DNA reads as TGTGCCAGCTCGCCTACAGGGAACACTGAAGCTTTCTTT. It translates to CASSPTGNTEAFF.

The chain employs TRBV27 and TRBJ2-3; TRBD2 is a possible D gene (5 bases). Trimming cost V 0 bases and J 6 bases, with 13 bases left between them. The germline V gene has CDR1 MNHEY and CDR2 SMNVEV (reference sequence). The CDR3 totals 15 residues. As DNA, the CDR3 is TGTGCCAGCAGTTTATCGGAGGCATATCCGGATACGCAGTATTTT. It codes for CASSLSEAYPDTQYF.

The chain is built from TRBV6-6 and TRBJ1-3; 11 bases map to TRBD1. The V gene end was trimmed by 5 bases and the J gene end by 1 base; junction bases not matched to a gene: 4. Per germline, CDR1 MNHNY and CDR2 SVGAGI (reference sequence). The CDR3 runs 16 residues. CDR3 loop: CASSIGQGASGNTIYF. Here the CDR3 DNA reads TGTGCCAGCAGTATAGGACAGGGGGCTTCTGGAAACACCATATATTTT.

This clone was observed a few times. The gene calls are TRBV23-1 and TRBJ2-7; D gene unclear. TRBV23-1 falls under the ORF class, with uncertain function. The CDR3 loop spans 11 amino acids. Trimming left V 6 bases short and J 3 bases short, with 6 bases between. DNA for the CDR3: TGCGCCAGCAGGAGTTACTACGAGCAGTACTTC. This translates into CASRSYYEQYF.

This CDR3 is CSVKGGSWNTEAFF. In DNA, the CDR3 is TGCAGCGTTAAAGGGGGCAGCTGGAACACTGAAGCTTTCTTT. V and J are TRBV29-1 and TRBJ1-1; 7 bases map to TRBD1. Germline V gene lookup returns CDR1 SQVTM and CDR2 ANQGSEA. V shed 5 bases, J shed 1 base, and the junction held 7 bases outside the gene matches. This CDR3 comprises 14 residues.

This sequence joins TRBV12-5 and TRBJ2-7; TRBD2 aligns across 7 bases. The CDR3 consists of 16 residues. The germline gives CDR1 LGHNT, CDR2 FRNRAP. V shed 0 bases, J shed 4 bases, and the junction held 9 bases outside the gene matches. In DNA form, the CDR3 reads TGTGCTAGTGGTTTGGTACGCAAGCGGGATATTTACGAGCAGTACTTC. Translated, it gives CASGLVRKRDIYEQYF.

The chain links TRBV10-1 to TRBJ1-5; TRBD1 matches at 7 bases. Trimming at V came to 6 bases and at J to 1 base, leaving 9 bases not matched to a gene. Germline V lookup: CDR1 WNHNN, CDR2 SYGVQD (reference sequence). The CDR3 has 16 amino acids. The chain's CDR3 is CASRLRRQGSNQPQHF. The CDR3 DNA reads TGCGCCAGCAGGCTTAGGAGACAGGGAAGCAATCAGCCCCAGCATTTT.

The chain carries TRBV5-1 and TRBJ1-1; 7 positions match TRBD1. Germline assignment: CDR1 SGHRS and CDR2 YFSETQ. CDR3 length: 14 residues. V shed 6 bases and J 1 base; nucleotides not matched to a gene: 6. The CDR3 region has the DNA TGCGCCAGCACCAGGGACAGCGGGAACACTGAAGCTTTCTTT. This sequence encodes CASTRDSGNTEAFF.